These 10 T cell receptor beta chains were all obtained from the same sample, sequenced in a study of shared T cell receptors in the human thymus. Assay: immunoSEQ multiplex PCR; the TCRdb copy retains only in-frame clones and omits some. The profile shows 700,000 or so clones, roughly 88% of them singletons. This same sample was also part of a study on human thymus T cells.

Sequencing was performed on thymocytes. Every receptor here comes from a girl under three years old with a congenital heart defect.

The chain carries TRBV7-8 and TRBJ1-4; D gene uncertain. V dropped 2 bases and J dropped 4 bases, with 2 bases sitting between them. The CDR3 is 12 amino acids. CDR1 and CDR2 (germline): SGHVS, FQNEAQ. CDR3: CASSLLNEKLFF. The CDR3 nucleotides read TGTGCCAGCAGCTTACTTAATGAAAAACTGTTTTTT.

This clone has only one observation. The chain joins TRBV9 to TRBJ2-3; 7 nucleotides line up with TRBD2. The V and J ends lost 4 bases and 2 bases, in that order; junction bases with no gene match: 16. The length of the CDR3 is 18 residues. Germline V gene data show CDR1 as SGDLS and CDR2 as YYNGEE. The CDR3 region is CASSPLPSSGISTDTQYF. CDR3 nucleotides: TGTGCCAGCAGCCCCCTACCCTCGAGCGGGATTTCCACAGATACGCAGTATTTT. The full variable domain, with the rest looked up from reference TRBV9 and TRBJ2-3, is DSGVTQTPKHLITATGQRVTLRCSPRSGDLSVYWYQQSLDQGLQFLIQYYNGEERAKGNILERFSAQQFPDLHSELNLSSLELGDSALYFCASSPLPSSGISTDTQYFGPGTRLTVL.

The chain has TRBV7-8 and TRBJ1-2; 9 bases line up with TRBD1. The J segment lost 2 bases and the V segment lost 5 bases, leaving 9 bases of the junction unmatched. The CDR3 extends over 16 amino acids. Germline loops: CDR1 SGHVS, CDR2 FQNEAQ. This chain's CDR3 is CASSQDRGAWNYGYTF. The CDR3 DNA follows: TGTGCCAGCAGCCAGGACAGGGGCGCTTGGAACTATGGCTACACCTTC. Full variable domain (outside the CDR3, taken from reference TRBV7-8 and TRBJ1-2): GAGVSQSPRYKVAKRGQDVALRCDPISGHVSLFWYQQALGQGPEFLTYFQNEAQLDKSGLPSDRFFAERPEGSVSTLKIQRTQQEDSAVYLCASSQDRGAWNYGYTFGSGTRLTVV.

The chain links TRBV10-3 to TRBJ1-6; 7 bases line up with TRBD1. Germline loops: CDR1 ENHRY, CDR2 SYGVKD. Trimming at V came to 2 bases and at J to 7 bases, leaving 2 bases not matched to a gene. CDR3 length: 14 amino acids. Written as DNA, the CDR3 is TGTGCCATCAGTGAGGACAGGGACAATTCACCCCTCCACTTT. This codes for CAISEDRDNSPLHF.

V and J are TRBV7-8 and TRBJ2-7, with D uncertain. The CDR3 length is 18 residues. Germline V CDR1 and CDR2: SGHVS, FQNEAQ. The V end was cut by 2 bases, the J end by 3 bases, with 23 bases between. DNA for the CDR3: TGTGCCAGCAGCTTAAATCCCTCCCCGGCACTACCAAACTACGAGCAGTACTTC. Protein: CASSLNPSPALPNYEQYF.

The CDR3 region has the DNA TGTGCCAGTAGTATATTGGACAGGGCCCTATCCATGAACACTGAAGCTTTCTTT. Translating gives CASSILDRALSMNTEAFF. The chain couples TRBV19 to TRBJ1-1; TRBD1 matches 8 bases. Germline V gene lookup returns CDR1 LNHDA and CDR2 SQIVND (reference sequence). The CDR3 is 18 residues long. V shed 2 bases and J 0 bases; nucleotides not matched to a gene: 11.

The chain combines TRBV2 with TRBJ2-7; D unclear. This CDR3 has 17 amino acids. Trimming left V 2 bases short and J 0 bases short, with 17 bases between. The germline gives CDR1 SNHLY, CDR2 FYNNEI. This chain's CDR3 is CASSELFGSRSSYEQYF. CDR3 nucleotides: TGTGCCAGCAGTGAACTGTTCGGTTCACGAAGCTCCTACGAGCAGTACTTC.

The gene calls are TRBV11-2 and TRBJ2-1; D not certain. The V gene lost 1 base and the J gene lost 9 bases, with 7 bases spanning the gap. The CDR3 is 12 residues long. Germline-derived CDR1 and CDR2 are SGHAT and FQNNGV. The CDR3 DNA reads as TGTGCCAGCAGCTTAGGACACGCTGAGCAGTTCTTC. Translating it yields CASSLGHAEQFF.

The chain joins TRBV27 to TRBJ2-5, with 7 bases identical to TRBD2. CDR3 length: 16 amino acids. Germline V gene sequence: CDR1 MNHEY, CDR2 SMNVEV (reference sequence). V gave up 5 bases and J gave up 4 bases; unmatched junction bases: 13. The CDR3 DNA follows: TGTGCCAGCAGTCGAATCTCGGGGGGTCGGGGAGAGACCCAGTACTTC. Translation gives CASSRISGGRGETQYF.

The chain has TRBV13 and TRBJ1-5, with D possibly TRBD1 on 5 matching bases. Trimming pared 5 bases from V and 7 bases from J, leaving 12 bases between. There are 13 residues in the CDR3. Germline CDR1 and CDR2: PRHDT and FYEKMQ (reference sequence). Written as DNA, the CDR3 is TGTGCCAGCAGCCCAGGGCCTGGACAGCCCCAGCATTTT. Its protein is CASSPGPGQPQHF.